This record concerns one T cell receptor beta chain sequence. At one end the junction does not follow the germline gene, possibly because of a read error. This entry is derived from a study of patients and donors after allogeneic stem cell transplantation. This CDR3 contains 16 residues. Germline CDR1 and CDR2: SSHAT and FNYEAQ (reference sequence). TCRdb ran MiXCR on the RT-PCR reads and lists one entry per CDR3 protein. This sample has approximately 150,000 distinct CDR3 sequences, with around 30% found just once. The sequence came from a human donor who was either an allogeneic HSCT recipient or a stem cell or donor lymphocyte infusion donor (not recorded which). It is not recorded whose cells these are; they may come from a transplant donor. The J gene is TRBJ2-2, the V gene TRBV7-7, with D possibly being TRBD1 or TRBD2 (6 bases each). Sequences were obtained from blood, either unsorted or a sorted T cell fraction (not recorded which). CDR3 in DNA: TGTGCTAGCAGCTTAGGAGGGGGGCGAGGCACCGGGGAGCTGTTTTTT. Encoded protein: CASSLGGGRGTGELFF.